The clone carrying this T cell receptor (beta chain) was counted a single time. This sample is part of a study of blood T cell repertoires in COVID-19. Study at large: From T cells, B-cell-depleted T cells, or PBMCs came the material, which was cDNA or gDNA.

Donors were grouped by their self-reported clinical history. Recovered status in Cohort 3 required two negative PCRs, clearance, or symptom resolution. This table comes from immunoSEQ multiplex PCR, and its TCRdb copy is limited to in-frame clones, with some not included. The sample lists some 400,000 clones, 85% to 90% occurring once. The CDR3 length is 14 residues. Germline-derived CDR1 and CDR2 are SGHRS and YFSETQ. V was cut by 5 bases and J by 1 base, with 9 bases left in between. The receptor's source is a woman aged 25 to 39 who had recovered from COVID-19. V usage is TRBV5-1 and J usage is TRBJ2-2; D uncertain. Material: PBMCs or T cells enriched from blood (not recorded which). CDR3 nucleotide sequence: TGCGCCAGCAGGATCGGAGTGAACACCGGGGAGCTGTTTTTT. This encodes CASRIGVNTGELFF.